This T cell receptor beta chain was documented in a study of spatial heterogeneity in lung cancer. Germline lookup yields CDR1 SQVTM and CDR2 ANQGSEA. V lost 8 bases to trimming and J lost 2 bases, with 15 bases between them. The CDR3 has 13 residues. This clonotype was seen ten or more times. TCRdb reprocessed the 5' RACE reads via MiXCR and lists one record per CDR3 protein. The repertoire has 40,000 or so distinct CDR3 sequences, 3.1% of them found once; the top ten carry 35% to 40%. Time point noted: sample taken at primary tumor resection. This TCR was sampled from a male donor with early-stage non-small cell lung cancer. The sequencing used normal lung tissue next to the tumor, collected at surgery. The V and J genes are TRBV29-1 and TRBJ2-5; D may match TRBD1 or TRBD2 (6 bases each). CDR3 coding DNA: TGCAGCTACTTTTGGGGGGCGCAAGAGACCCAGTACTTC. This codes for CSYFWGAQETQYF.